These 26 T cell receptor beta chains originate from one sample sequenced in a study of blood T cell repertoires in COVID-19. Libraries were prepared by immunoSEQ multiplex PCR; TCRdb keeps only in-frame clonotypes and omits some of them. Of roughly 99,000 clones listed, roughly 80% are singletons. Sequencing was carried out using peripheral blood. Every receptor here comes from a woman of 80 years or more with acute or convalescent COVID-19.

The chain has TRBV5-4 and TRBJ2-5, with D unresolved. Germline V gene lookup returns CDR1 SGHNT and CDR2 YYREEE (reference sequence). Trimming took 1 base from V and 1 from J, leaving 11 bases between them. This CDR3 spans 15 amino acids. CDR3 bases: TGTGCCAGCAGCTTGTGGGCCAGAGCCCAAGAGACCCAGTACTTC. Its translation: CASSLWARAQETQYF.

The chain joins TRBV9 to TRBJ2-7; the match to TRBD2 covers 8 bases. This CDR3 has 20 residues. Germline values: CDR1 SGDLS, CDR2 YYNGEE. V was clipped by 4 bases and J by 5 bases; unmatched bases: 26. CDR3 DNA sequence: TGTGCCAGCAGCTCCCCACGCCGCACGGGGGCCGGGACTAGGATGGACGAGCAGTACTTC. Protein product: CASSSPRRTGAGTRMDEQYF.

The chain recombines TRBV5-8 with TRBJ1-2, with a possible D match to TRBD1 (6 bases). CDR1 and CDR2 from the germline V gene are SGHTS and YDEGEE. V was trimmed by 0 bases and J by 6 bases, leaving 18 bases between them. The CDR3 sequence is 16 residues long. CDR3 amino acids: CASSLVRTDRRNGYTF. The CDR3 DNA is TGTGCCAGCAGCTTGGTGCGGACAGATCGTCGGAATGGCTACACCTTC.

The CDR3 nucleotides read TGTGCCAGCAGTGAACACGGCGACAGCGCTAACTTTGAGACCCAGTACTTC. Translation gives CASSEHGDSANFETQYF. This chain connects TRBV2 to TRBJ2-5; D perhaps matches TRBD1 (5 bases). CDR1 SNHLY and CDR2 FYNNEI come from the germline V gene. With 2 bases removed from V and 5 bases from J, the gap between germline ends came to 21 bases. The CDR3 runs to 17 residues.

The chain employs TRBV10-3 and TRBJ2-6; D perhaps matches TRBD1 (5 bases). Trimming pared 6 bases from V and 0 bases from J, leaving 12 bases between. Per the germline V gene, CDR1 is ENHRY and CDR2 is SYGVKD. This CDR3 is 16 amino acids long. CDR3 in amino acids: CAIRPAGNSGANVLTF. CDR3 in DNA: TGTGCCATCAGGCCGGCAGGGAACTCTGGGGCCAACGTCCTGACTTTC.

The CDR3 sequence is CASSQQGYGGSPLHF. The CDR3 DNA reads as TGTGCCAGCAGCCAACAGGGTTACGGAGGTTCACCCCTCCACTTT. The chain uses TRBV5-4 and TRBJ1-6; weak D call: TRBD1 (6 bases). The ends were cut back, 4 bases at V and 9 bases at J, with 17 bases in the middle. Germline V gene data show CDR1 as SGHNT and CDR2 as YYREEE (reference sequence). The CDR3 contains 15 residues.

This chain joins TRBV29-1 and TRBJ1-1; TRBD1 matches 7 bases. The CDR3 runs 12 residues. After removal of 3 bases from V and 7 bases from J, the junction contained 5 bases not matched to a gene. Per germline, CDR1 SQVTM and CDR2 ANQGSEA. CDR3 in amino acids: CSVEEGGSEAFF. In nucleotides, the CDR3 is TGCAGCGTTGAGGAAGGGGGCAGTGAAGCTTTCTTT. Variable domain in full (rest from reference TRBV29-1 and TRBJ1-1): SAVISQKPSRDICQRGTSLTIQCQVDSQVTMMFWYRQQPGQSLTLIATANQGSEATYESGFVIDKFPISRPNLTFSTLTVSNMSPEDSSIYLCSVEEGGSEAFFGQGTRLTVV.

The J gene is TRBJ1-6, the V gene TRBV18; D is uncertain. The CDR3 is 16 amino acids. The V end was cut by 0 bases, the J end by 9 bases, with 15 bases between. Looked up from germline, CDR1 is KGHSH and CDR2 is LQKENI. The CDR3 sequence is CASSPPGSRSSSPLHF. Here the CDR3 DNA reads TGTGCCAGCTCACCACCCGGGTCCCGGAGTAGTTCACCCCTCCACTTT.

The chain links TRBV2 to TRBJ1-2; possible D gene TRBD1, 6 bases. Germline V lookup: CDR1 SNHLY, CDR2 FYNNEI. Trimming took off 2 bases at V and 5 bases at J, with 12 bases between the two ends. CDR3 size: 14 residues. The CDR3 region is CASSETGRGYGYTF. The CDR3 DNA is TGTGCCAGCAGTGAAACAGGAAGGGGGTATGGCTACACCTTC.

The V gene is TRBV9, the J gene TRBJ2-1; 10 bases match TRBD2. V shed 0 bases and J 8 bases; nucleotides not matched to a gene: 5. Per germline, CDR1 SGDLS and CDR2 YYNGEE. CDR3 length equals 15 residues. CDR3 in amino acids: CASSVESGGADEQFF. As DNA, the CDR3 is TGTGCCAGCAGCGTAGAAAGCGGGGGGGCTGATGAGCAGTTCTTC.

This chain uses TRBV7-2 with TRBJ2-3; D not certain. The germline V and J ends were trimmed by 5 bases and 2 bases, with 8 bases remaining between them. The CDR3 covers 13 residues. Germline CDR1 reads SGHTA; CDR2 reads FQGNSA. The CDR3 sequence is CASSGLITDTQYF. The CDR3 DNA follows: TGTGCCAGCAGCGGGCTTATCACAGATACGCAGTATTTT.

The rearrangement links TRBV4-3 to TRBJ2-2; possible D gene TRBD2, 6 bases. Germline V gene data show CDR1 as LGHNA and CDR2 as YSLEER. V was trimmed by 1 base and J by 0 bases, leaving 9 bases between them. The CDR3 extends over 16 amino acids. The CDR3 DNA reads TGCGCCAGCAGCCAAGGTCGCGGGGCGAACACCGGGGAGCTGTTTTTT. Translated, it gives CASSQGRGANTGELFF.

This chain links TRBV10-3 with TRBJ1-2, with 9 bases lining up with TRBD1. The CDR3 extends over 15 amino acids. Germline CDR1 ENHRY, CDR2 SYGVKD. The junction had 13 bases not matched to a gene; V was cut back by 10 bases and J by 4 bases. The CDR3 DNA sequence: TGTGCCACCGCACCGGCGTTACAGGGGGCCTATGGCTACACCTTC. Protein sequence: CATAPALQGAYGYTF.

The chain carries TRBV6-5 and TRBJ1-5; a weak D match, TRBD1 (6 bases). The V gene lost 10 bases and the J gene lost 0 bases, with 10 bases spanning the gap. CDR3 length: 13 residues. CDR1 is MNHEY, CDR2 SVGAGI, per germline. The CDR3 here is CATRDNSNQPQHF. The CDR3 DNA follows: TGTGCCACACGGGACAATAGCAATCAGCCCCAGCATTTT.

The V gene is TRBV15, the J gene TRBJ2-7, with a weak D call TRBD1 (5 bases). V was pared by 1 base and J by 5 bases, with 18 bases between. Germline V gives CDR1 LNHNV, CDR2 YYDKDF (reference sequence). This CDR3 contains 16 residues. CDR3 amino acids: CATSRAFRQGWDEQYF. In nucleotides, the CDR3 is TGTGCCACCAGCAGAGCCTTCCGCCAGGGATGGGACGAGCAGTACTTC. Full variable domain (outside the CDR3, taken from reference TRBV15 and TRBJ2-7): DAMVIQNPRYQVTQFGKPVTLSCSQTLNHNVMYWYQQKSSQAPKLLFHYYDKDFNNEADTPDNFQSRRPNTSFCFLDIRSPGLGDTAMYLCATSRAFRQGWDEQYFGPGTRLTVT.

The gene calls are TRBV5-4 and TRBJ1-2; 11 bases agree with TRBD1. The germline gives CDR1 SGHNT, CDR2 YYREEE (reference sequence). CDR3 length: 15 amino acids. The V segment lost 4 bases and the J segment 8 bases; nucleotides outside the gene matches: 10. CDR3 amino acids: CASSGAGQGAGGYTF. In DNA form, the CDR3 reads TGTGCCAGCAGCGGGGCTGGACAGGGGGCTGGCGGCTACACCTTC.

The V gene is TRBV5-8, the J gene TRBJ2-3; unclear D gene. The V end was cut by 4 bases, the J end by 0 bases, with 12 bases between. Germline lookup yields CDR1 SGHTS and CDR2 YDEGEE. This CDR3 has 15 amino acids. The CDR3 spells CASSQLQVSTDTQYF. In DNA, the CDR3 is TGTGCCAGCAGCCAACTGCAGGTTAGCACAGATACGCAGTATTTT.

The chain is built from TRBV7-2 and TRBJ1-2, with 7 bases that match TRBD1. Germline values: CDR1 SGHTA, CDR2 FQGNSA. Trimming at V came to 1 base and at J to 3 bases, leaving 8 bases not matched to a gene. CDR3 length equals 16 residues. The CDR3 spells CASSLEAGGDHYGYTF. The CDR3 coding sequence is TGTGCCAGCAGCTTAGAGGCAGGGGGTGATCACTATGGCTACACCTTC.

The rearrangement links TRBV6-5 to TRBJ1-2, with 10 bases fitting TRBD1. This CDR3 is built from 15 residues. The germline V gene encodes CDR1 MNHEY and CDR2 SVGAGI. The junction had 4 bases not matched to a gene; V was cut back by 6 bases and J by 0 bases. This CDR3 is CASRRTGGANYGYTF. DNA for the CDR3: TGTGCCAGCAGACGGACAGGGGGAGCTAACTATGGCTACACCTTC.

This chain joins TRBV19 and TRBJ1-2; a weak D match, TRBD1 (6 bases). CDR3 length: 13 residues. The germline gives CDR1 LNHDA, CDR2 SQIVND (reference sequence). V was trimmed by 8 bases and J by 7 bases, leaving 17 bases between them. Here the CDR3 DNA reads TGTGCCAGTCGAAACCGGGGGGGGCTTGGCTACACCTTC. Amino acid sequence: CASRNRGGLGYTF.

The chain is built from TRBV2 and TRBJ1-1; 9 bases fit TRBD1. There are 15 residues in the CDR3. CDR1 and CDR2 (germline): SNHLY, FYNNEI. With V trimmed by 8 bases and J by 4 bases, 11 bases remained unmatched. The CDR3 loop reads CASQTDRGRGTEAFF. The CDR3, as DNA: TGTGCCAGCCAGACGGACAGGGGACGGGGCACTGAAGCTTTCTTT.

J is TRBJ2-2 and V is TRBV6-5; D perhaps matches TRBD2 (5 bases). Per germline, CDR1 MNHEY and CDR2 SVGAGI. With 6 bases removed from V and 1 base from J, the gap between germline ends came to 12 bases. The CDR3 spans 15 residues. The CDR3 nucleotides are TGTGCCAGCAGCACGGCGGGCGAGAACACCGGGGAGCTGTTTTTT. Its translation is CASSTAGENTGELFF.

The CDR3 protein is CASSPGTGYNSPLHF. The DNA of the CDR3 is TGTGCCAGCAGCCCGGGGACAGGTTATAATTCACCCCTCCACTTT. V and J are TRBV5-4 and TRBJ1-6, with TRBD1 matching over 8 bases. V shed 4 bases and J 4 bases; nucleotides not matched to a gene: 4. Germline V gene data show CDR1 as SGHNT and CDR2 as YYREEE (reference sequence). CDR3 size: 15 residues.

A note on this clone: Other DNA sequences in this sample translate to the same CDR3. The chain carries TRBV9 and TRBJ1-2; no definite D call. CDR3 length: 14 amino acids. Germline assignment: CDR1 SGDLS and CDR2 YYNGEE. V was cut by 0 bases and J by 1 base, with 7 bases left in between. The CDR3 sequence is CASSVGGGNYGYTF. The CDR3 coding sequence is TGTGCCAGCAGCGTAGGAGGAGGTAACTATGGCTACACCTTC.

There are a few counts of this clone. The chain joins TRBV12-5 to TRBJ2-2; D is perhaps TRBD2 (5 bases). This CDR3 region has 14 residues. CDR1 and CDR2 from the germline V gene are LGHNT and FRNRAP. Trimming took off 1 base at V and 6 bases at J, with 9 bases between the two ends. This CDR3 reads CASGLGERAGELFF. CDR3 DNA sequence: TGTGCTAGTGGTTTGGGGGAGAGGGCCGGGGAGCTGTTTTTT.

The CDR3 nucleotides read TGTGCCAGCAGCTTGGGACAGGTTCATCAGCCCCAGCATTTT. Translating gives CASSLGQVHQPQHF. The chain joins TRBV7-9 to TRBJ1-5; 8 nucleotides align to TRBD1. V shed 3 bases, J shed 5 bases, and the junction held 3 bases outside the gene matches. Per the germline V gene, CDR1 is SEHNR and CDR2 is FQNEAQ (reference sequence). CDR3 length: 14 amino acids.